This T cell receptor beta chain came from a study of blood T cell repertoires in COVID-19. Study overall: Both acute and convalescent COVID-19 samples were obtained from the United States, Italy and Spain. T cells, B-cell-depleted T cells, or PBMCs provided the cDNA or gDNA that served as material.

In the study's own analysis: Amplification of reference gene primers was used by the study to estimate nucleated cell counts. Assay: immunoSEQ multiplex PCR; the TCRdb copy retains only in-frame clones and omits some. V and J calls and clone size come straight from that table; D and trimming were deduced from the DNA. The top ten hold 1.5% to 2% of the sample, which has 120,000 to 150,000 clones, roughly 89% seen once. CDR3 length: 11 residues. CDR1 is SGHTA and CDR2 is FQGNSA in the germline V gene. Trimming removed 5 bases from V and 7 bases from J, with 8 bases in between. Sequenced: peripheral blood. V and J are TRBV7-2 and TRBJ1-2, with D tentatively TRBD1 (6 bases). The sequence came from a human donor in a cohort sampled during active COVID-19. The CDR3 region is CASSPGVGYTF. The CDR3 DNA is TGTGCCAGCAGCCCAGGGGTTGGCTACACCTTC.